The present T cell receptor beta chain was sequenced within a study of blood T cell repertoires in COVID-19. About the study: PBMCs, B-cell-depleted T cells, or T cells were the source of the cDNA or gDNA that made up the material.

The CDR3 has 12 amino acids. Trimming removed 11 bases at V and 4 bases at J, with 14 bases between. The V gene's germline CDR1 is SEHNR and CDR2 FQNEAQ (reference sequence). The data were produced by immunoSEQ multiplex PCR, yet TCRdb's version contains in-frame clones alone and is incomplete. The sample lists 300,000 or so clones, 90% occurring once. Researchers sorted participants into cohorts using their self-reported clinical history. Specimen: PBMCs or T cells enriched from blood (not recorded which). The V and J genes are TRBV7-9 and TRBJ2-5, with a tentative D call TRBD1 (5 bases). The source of this sequence is a woman aged 25 to 39 who had recovered from COVID-19. The CDR3 here is CAGRRGVETQYF. The CDR3 bases are TGTGCCGGAAGAAGGGGTGTAGAGACCCAGTACTTC.